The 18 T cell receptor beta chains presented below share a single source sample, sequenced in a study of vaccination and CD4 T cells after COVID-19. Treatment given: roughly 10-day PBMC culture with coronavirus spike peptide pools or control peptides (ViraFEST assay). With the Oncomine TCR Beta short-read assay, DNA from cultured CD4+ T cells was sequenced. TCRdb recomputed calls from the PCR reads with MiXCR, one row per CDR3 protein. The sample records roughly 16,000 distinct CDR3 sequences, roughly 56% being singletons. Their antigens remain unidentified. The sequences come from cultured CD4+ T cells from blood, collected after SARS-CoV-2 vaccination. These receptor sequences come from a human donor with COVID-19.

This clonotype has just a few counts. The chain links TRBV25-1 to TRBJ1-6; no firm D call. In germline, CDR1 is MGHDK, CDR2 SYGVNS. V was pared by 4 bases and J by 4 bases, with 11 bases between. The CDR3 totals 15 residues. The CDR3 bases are TGTGCCAGCAGTGCCCTAAGGCCTTATAATTCACCCCTCCACTTT. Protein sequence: CASSALRPYNSPLHF.

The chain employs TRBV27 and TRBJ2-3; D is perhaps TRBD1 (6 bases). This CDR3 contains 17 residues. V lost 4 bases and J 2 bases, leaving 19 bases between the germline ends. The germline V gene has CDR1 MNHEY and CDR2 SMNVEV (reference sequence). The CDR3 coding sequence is TGTGCCAGCAGTTCCCTGGGGTGGGGGCCGATCACAGATACGCAGTATTTT. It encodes CASSSLGWGPITDTQYF.

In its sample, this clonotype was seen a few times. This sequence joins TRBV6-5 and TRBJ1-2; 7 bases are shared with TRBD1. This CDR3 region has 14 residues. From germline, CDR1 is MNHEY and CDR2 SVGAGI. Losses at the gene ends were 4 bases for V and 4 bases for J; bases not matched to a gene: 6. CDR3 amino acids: CASSSHDRVYGYTF. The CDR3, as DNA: TGTGCCAGCAGTTCCCACGACAGGGTCTATGGCTACACCTTC.

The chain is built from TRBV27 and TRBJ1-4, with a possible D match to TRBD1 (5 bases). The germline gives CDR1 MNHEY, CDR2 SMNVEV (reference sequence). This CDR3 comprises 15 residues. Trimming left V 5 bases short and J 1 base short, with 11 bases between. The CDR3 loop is CASSVGQVTNEKLFF. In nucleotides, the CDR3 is TGTGCCAGCAGTGTGGGGCAGGTAACTAATGAAAAACTGTTTTTT.

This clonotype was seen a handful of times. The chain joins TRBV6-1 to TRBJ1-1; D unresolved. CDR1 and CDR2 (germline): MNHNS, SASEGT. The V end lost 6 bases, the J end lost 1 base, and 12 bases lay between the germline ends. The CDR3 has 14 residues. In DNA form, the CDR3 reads TGTGCCAGCAGCCAACGGACGGCGAACACTGAAGCTTTCTTT. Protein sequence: CASSQRTANTEAFF.

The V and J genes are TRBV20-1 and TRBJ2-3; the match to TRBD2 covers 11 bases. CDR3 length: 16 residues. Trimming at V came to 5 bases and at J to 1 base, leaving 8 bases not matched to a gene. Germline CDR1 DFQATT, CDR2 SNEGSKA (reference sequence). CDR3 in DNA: TGCAGTGCTTCCCCTCTAGCGGGGGGCGGCACAGATACGCAGTATTTT. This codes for CSASPLAGGGTDTQYF.

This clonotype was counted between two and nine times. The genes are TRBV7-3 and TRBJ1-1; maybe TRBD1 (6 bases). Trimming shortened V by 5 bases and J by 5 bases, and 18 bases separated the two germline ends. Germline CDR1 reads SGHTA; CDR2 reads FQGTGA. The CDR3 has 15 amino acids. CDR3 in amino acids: CASSPNRAGVTEAFF. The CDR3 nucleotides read TGTGCCAGCAGCCCCAACAGGGCAGGGGTGACTGAAGCTTTCTTT.

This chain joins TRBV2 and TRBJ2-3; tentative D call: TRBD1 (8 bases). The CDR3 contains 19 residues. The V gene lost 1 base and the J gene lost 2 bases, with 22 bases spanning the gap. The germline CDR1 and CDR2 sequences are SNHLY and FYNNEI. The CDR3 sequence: CASSEDRGTTRRITDTQYF. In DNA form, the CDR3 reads TGTGCCAGCAGTGAAGACAGGGGGACTACGCGCCGGATCACAGATACGCAGTATTTT. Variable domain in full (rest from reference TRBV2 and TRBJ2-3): EPEVTQTPSHQVTQMGQEVILRCVPISNHLYFYWYRQILGQKVEFLVSFYNNEISEKSEIFDDQFSVERPDGSNFTLKIRSTKLEDSAMYFCASSEDRGTTRRITDTQYFGPGTRLTVL.

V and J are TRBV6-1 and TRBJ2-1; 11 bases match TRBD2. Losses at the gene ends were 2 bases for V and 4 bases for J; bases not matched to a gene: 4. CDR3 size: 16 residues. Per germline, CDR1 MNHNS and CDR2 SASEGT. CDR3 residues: CASSEFLAGGYNEQFF. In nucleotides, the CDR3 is TGTGCCAGCAGTGAATTCCTAGCGGGGGGATACAATGAGCAGTTCTTC.

For the CDR3, the DNA is TGTGCCAGTAGTATTTTGGGGACCAAAAACATTCAGTACTTC. Amino acid sequence: CASSILGTKNIQYF. The genes are TRBV19 and TRBJ2-4; D is ambiguous. Between the trimmed V and J ends, which lost 3 bases and 2 bases, there was a span of 8 bases. Germline V CDR1 and CDR2: LNHDA, SQIVND (reference sequence). This CDR3 spans 14 amino acids.

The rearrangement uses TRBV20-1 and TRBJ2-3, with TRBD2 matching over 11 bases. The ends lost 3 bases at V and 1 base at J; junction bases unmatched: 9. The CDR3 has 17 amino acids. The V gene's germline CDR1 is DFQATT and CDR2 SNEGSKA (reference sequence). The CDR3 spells CSARPRLAGSRTDTQYF. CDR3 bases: TGCAGTGCTAGGCCGCGACTAGCGGGGTCCCGCACAGATACGCAGTATTTT.

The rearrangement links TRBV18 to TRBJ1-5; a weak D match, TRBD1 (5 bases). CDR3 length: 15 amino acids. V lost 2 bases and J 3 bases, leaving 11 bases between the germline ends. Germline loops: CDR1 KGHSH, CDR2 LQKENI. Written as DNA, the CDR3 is TGTGCCAGCTCACCAAGTAGGGGCCTCAATCAGCCCCAGCATTTT. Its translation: CASSPSRGLNQPQHF.

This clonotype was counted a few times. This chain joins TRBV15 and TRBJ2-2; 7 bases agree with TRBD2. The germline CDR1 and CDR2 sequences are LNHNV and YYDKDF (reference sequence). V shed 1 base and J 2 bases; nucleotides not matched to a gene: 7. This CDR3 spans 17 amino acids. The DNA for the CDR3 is TGTGCCACCAGCAGAGGTCAGCGGGGCTCAAACACCGGGGAGCTGTTTTTT. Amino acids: CATSRGQRGSNTGELFF.

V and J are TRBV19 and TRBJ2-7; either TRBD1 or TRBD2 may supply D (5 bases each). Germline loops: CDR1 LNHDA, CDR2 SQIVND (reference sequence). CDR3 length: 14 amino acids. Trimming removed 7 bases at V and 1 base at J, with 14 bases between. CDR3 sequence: CASIRGPGSYEQYF. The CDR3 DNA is TGTGCCAGTATTCGGGGCCCTGGGTCCTACGAGCAGTACTTC. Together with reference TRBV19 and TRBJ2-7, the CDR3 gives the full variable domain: DGGITQSPKYLFRKEGQNVTLSCEQNLNHDAMYWYRQDPGQGLRLIYYSQIVNDFQKGDIAEGYSVSREKKESFPLTVTSAQKNPTAFYLCASIRGPGSYEQYFGPGTRLTVT.

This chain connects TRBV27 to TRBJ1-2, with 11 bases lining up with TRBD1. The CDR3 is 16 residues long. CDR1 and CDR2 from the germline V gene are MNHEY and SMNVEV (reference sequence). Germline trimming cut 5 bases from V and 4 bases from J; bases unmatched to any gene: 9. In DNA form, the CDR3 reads TGTGCCAGCAGTCCCCTCGGACAGGGGGCAGGCTATGGCTACACCTTC. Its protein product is CASSPLGQGAGYGYTF.

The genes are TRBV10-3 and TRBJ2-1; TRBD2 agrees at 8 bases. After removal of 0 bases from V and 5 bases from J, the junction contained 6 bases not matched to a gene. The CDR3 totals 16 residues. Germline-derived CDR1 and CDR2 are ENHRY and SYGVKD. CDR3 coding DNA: TGTGCCATCAGTGAGTCGAGAGCGGGGGTCCACAATGAGCAGTTCTTC. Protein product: CAISESRAGVHNEQFF.

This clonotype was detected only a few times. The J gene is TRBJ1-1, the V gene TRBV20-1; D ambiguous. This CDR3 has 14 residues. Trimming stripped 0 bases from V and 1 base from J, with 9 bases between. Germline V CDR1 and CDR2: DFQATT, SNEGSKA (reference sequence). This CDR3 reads CSARDRSRNTEAFF. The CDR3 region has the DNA TGCAGTGCTAGAGATCGGTCCCGGAACACTGAAGCTTTCTTT.

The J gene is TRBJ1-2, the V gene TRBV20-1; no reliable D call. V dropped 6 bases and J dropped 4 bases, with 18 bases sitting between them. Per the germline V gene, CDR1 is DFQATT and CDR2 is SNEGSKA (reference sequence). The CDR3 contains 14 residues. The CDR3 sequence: CSAPTQQRGYGYTF. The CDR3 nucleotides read TGCAGTGCCCCGACGCAGCAAAGAGGCTATGGCTACACCTTC.